This record looks at one TCR beta chain sequence and its context. What antigen it recognizes has not been identified. One base away there is no much larger clone; base qualities are not given. Libraries came from the immunoSEQ multiplex PCR assay. For the multiplex PCR, a mixture combining 60 forward primers for TCR Vbeta segments and 13 reverse primers for TCR Jbeta segments was used. The CDR3 region of rearranged TCR beta genes was amplified from genomic DNA with a multiplex PCR assay. The Illumina HiSeq System was used to sequence the amplified TCR beta libraries as 87-base-pair reads. The original pipeline was this. A later analysis tallied around 87 million unique TCR beta chains across the 610 or so repertoires, and roughly 11 million of those chains were shared by two or more donors. To remove PCR and sequencing errors, raw reads were error-corrected and collapsed into unique sequences using a nearest-neighbor algorithm that merged closely related sequences. Alignment of CDR3 sequences to IMGT reference sequences was used to assign V, D and J gene segments. For a sequence to be retained, at least a six-nucleotide match to both a V gene segment and a J gene segment was required. Rearrangements were classified as productive when the CDR3 lacked stop codons and remained in frame with V and J, and all other rearrangements were classified as non-productive. Following IMGT convention, CDR3 was defined as the stretch from the second conserved V-encoded cysteine up to the conserved J-encoded phenylalanine. The earlier analysis of about 590 of the donors excluded sequences that lacked an unambiguous match to a single V gene segment. An earlier analysis of several hundred of the donors called V segments functional above 56.7% productive rearrangements and segregating when the between-donor standard deviation exceeded 5%. To diagnose cytomegalovirus status from the catalog of TCR beta chain sequences, a statistical classification framework was built. V and J gene assignment, in a later analysis, came from comparing TCR nucleotide sequences with IMGT/GENE-DB human TR gene sequences. A later analysis assigned CDR3 sequences and most-parsimonious VDJ recombination scenarios with the TCRdist pipeline. In a later analysis, every TCR beta chain was defined by the combination of its CDR3 amino acid sequence and its V-gene family, and reads without a unique V-gene family were dropped. In a later analysis, 550 to 650 highly shared, low-generation-probability nucleotide sequences were removed to address suspected cross-contamination and a sequencing artifact. For each public chain, a later analysis derived a clonal expansion index from normalized ranks of inferred template counts within each repertoire. In a later analysis, generation probabilities were computed with a VDJ recombination model fitted to out-of-frame rearrangements, and the resulting probabilities were checked against IGoR. Hypergeometric tests were used in a later analysis to score TCR-TCR, TCR-HLA and TCR-CMV co-occurrence, with a repertoire-size bias correction applied to the TCR pairs. In a later analysis, false discovery rates were estimated by permuting HLA or CMV assignments 20 times. In a later analysis, co-occurring TCRs were grouped using DBSCAN, and TCRdist sequence similarity was added for clustering within HLA-allele-positive subsets. Repertoires with fewer than 30,000 or more than 120,000 public chains, plus five repertoires with anomalous nucleotide sharing, were excluded from co-occurrence clustering. TCRdb re-hosts the immuneACCESS table, in-frame sequences only. Its copies lack some clones; in the studies checked, an unresolved V gene accounts for under half of them, and the cause for the rest is not known. V, J and clone size derive from that table, while D and trimming were established from the DNA sequence. This sample gives fewer than 200,000 clones in total; 75% to 85% of them show up just once. About 0.89% of the sample comes from the top ten.

The cohort consisted of approximately 670 healthy bone marrow donors. Cohort members were all nominally healthy when sampled, although unrecorded immune exposures were likely present. The donor was CMV seropositive and was included in the group of 270 or so seropositive cohort members. A peripheral blood sample was collected from each donor, and TCR beta sequencing was performed on peripheral blood mononuclear cells. The Qiagen DNeasy Blood Extraction Kit was used to extract genomic DNA from the blood cell samples. This record comes from a study of cytomegalovirus exposure and HLA in healthy donors (dated by TCRdb to the late 2010s). Study-level background: An earlier analysis of about 560 of the donors reported 250 to 350 Gb of sequence data and 117 million unique TCR beta sequences obtained from some 170 million T cells. An early release covering about 600 HLA-typed donors comprised 250 to 350 gigabases of sequencing data and around 80 million unique TCR sequences. Of the 398 genotyped donors, approximately 83% fell in the genetic ancestry cluster associated with self-reported Caucasian donors. The study aimed to test whether signatures of past pathogen exposure could be identified by cataloging public T cell receptors. Using immunosequencing, the study profiled T cell repertoires from 666 subjects and related those repertoires to cytomegalovirus serostatus. A separate validation cohort of roughly 120 different subjects was used in addition to the 666-subject first cohort. High-throughput TCR immunosequencing, statistical association of individual TCRs with disease status, and machine learning were combined to predict cytomegalovirus infection status. In a later analysis, previously published TCR beta repertoires from fewer than 750 donors were re-analyzed and high-resolution HLA genotyping was added so that TCR occurrence patterns could be studied. The later analysis used no new phenotypic data to find candidate immune exposures, relying instead on TCR beta sequences and their occurrence across donors. To decide whether each TCR beta V gene segment behaved as functional or pseudogenic, an earlier analysis of 587 of the donors relied on high-throughput TCR beta sequencing. Donor age, sex, ethnicity and CMV serostatus were compiled alongside the repertoire data. In a later genetic analysis, genome-wide SNP genotypes for about 65% of the roughly 670 donors were used, and that subset was treated as a discovery cohort. Every repertoire in the discovery cohort had been generated on one and the same sequencing platform. HLA typing included class I and class II loci at four-digit resolution. Typing coverage varied by locus: roughly 620-630 donors for A, B, C, DRB1 and DQB1; roughly 520 for DQA1; approximately 610 for DPA1; 450 to 480 for DPB1. Roughly five DR-DQ haplotypes were treated as single units for association and clustering because of strong linkage in the cohort. Across 398 genotyped donors of the cohort, an average of roughly 250,000 unique TCR beta nucleotide sequences per donor were sequenced, and 15% to 20% of those sequences were non-productive. What the study reported, not specific to this receptor: An association between a missense DCLRE1C variant and V-gene and J-gene trimming of TCR beta chains was found in a later genetic analysis and replicated in an independent cohort. Most TCR sequences were seen in very few donors, while some public TCRs were found in many individuals. The classifier was reported to diagnose cytomegalovirus status with high specificity and sensitivity in both the original and validation cohorts. In an earlier analysis of about 600 of the donors, most TCR beta V segments appeared in productive rearrangements about 87% or about 30% of the time, broadly matching IMGT annotations. A later analysis reported that several top co-occurrence clusters appeared linked to parvovirus B19, influenza, CMV and Epstein-Barr virus. A further reported finding was that TCR beta sequences accurately predicted the HLA-A and HLA-B alleles for most subjects in the first cohort. Specific HLA alleles were associated with 15,000 to 20,000 TCR beta sequences at a false discovery rate of 0.05 in a later analysis. In this cohort, only TCR beta chains were sequenced, and detectable features were limited by the absence of alpha or paired-chain data. In vitro tests confirmed that three of the cytomegalovirus-associated TCR beta chains recognize cytomegalovirus antigens. The study listed 164 TCR beta chains as associated with cytomegalovirus. Some IMGT-functional V segments, including TRBV6-2 and TRBV6-3, could not be distinguished by the 87-base-pair reads and were therefore excluded. In a later analysis, HLA-associated TCR beta chains showed more clonal expansion and lower generation probabilities than non-associated chains that were equally common. In a later genetic analysis, fewer N-insertions in productive TCRs were reported among donors in an Asian-associated ancestry cluster than the roughly 700-donor mean. Because some donors lacked HLA typing at each locus, the association tests relied only on the typed subset. Strong co-occurrence of HLA alleles, especially DR and DQ, made assigning TCR associations to individual alleles difficult. In a later analysis, most CMV-associated TCR beta chains were found to appear HLA-restricted, with HLA associations seemingly driven largely by CMV exposure. Presence/absence analyses assumed roughly uniform sequencing depth across donors, an assumption that may not hold. In a later analysis, the rate of TCR association differed among HLA loci, with DRB1 alleles having the most associated TCRs and HLA-C alleles having the fewest. The authors suggested that the approach could potentially be extended to other disease states and immunological phenotypes. Because counts were too low, around 17 rarely observed V segments, including chromosome 9 orphons, were left out of the earlier analysis of 500 to 650 of the donors. Linkage disequilibrium might explain the correlated functional status among segregating V segments, but an unknown experimental factor could not be excluded. A group of highly shared sequence variants was considered likely to be a technical artifact of the sequencing pipeline. CMV serostatus was the only immune exposure information available for the cohort.

V is cut back by 1 base and J by 0 bases, with 6 bases in the junction unmatched. CDR1 and CDR2 (MNHNS, SASEGT) derive from the germline V gene. Its CDR3 holds 17 amino acids, cysteine through phenylalanine. Solely the CDR3 DNA is kept, with 51 bases framed from the first base. The sequencing input was PBMCs. This receptor was identified in a girl aged 2 to 9 in good health and CMV-seropositive. The receptor chain draws on TRBV6-1 and TRBJ2-3, and TRBD2 aligns with 8 junction nucleotides. The CDR3 in this case is CASSEVLASGSTDTQYF. DNA sequence: TGTGCCAGCAGTGAAGTGTTAGCTAGCGGGAGCACAGATACGCAGTATTTT.